This TCR beta chain came from a study of neurological immune-mediated disorders. The unsorted libraries originated from 2 million PBMCs kept at -80 C. TCRdb passed the 5' RACE reads through MiXCR, listing each CDR3 protein once. Among about 77,000 distinct CDR3 sequences listed, roughly 10% were seen once. Trimming cost V 2 bases and J 1 base; bases outside gene matches: 10. Germline lookup yields CDR1 DFQATT and CDR2 SNEGSKA (reference sequence). The CDR3 consists of 16 residues. This sequence joins TRBV20-1 and TRBJ1-1, with 7 bases aligning to TRBD1. Material: PBMCs. This TCR was recovered from a man between 45 and 60 years old in good health. The CDR3 coding sequence is TGCAGTGCTAGACCCTCCGACAGGGCCCCGAACACTGAAGCTTTCTTT. It yields the protein CSARPSDRAPNTEAFF.